This T cell receptor (beta chain) was captured in a study of cytomegalovirus exposure and HLA in healthy donors. This CDR3 spans 15 amino acids. V lost 5 bases to trimming and J lost 6 bases; unmatched junction nucleotides: 8. Germline CDR1 and CDR2: PRHDT and FYEKMQ (reference sequence). Study-wide points: Listed as cytomegalovirus-associated were around 160 TCR beta chains. Reports credit the classifier with highly specific, highly sensitive diagnosis of cytomegalovirus status. Among the CMV-associated chains, a few were confirmed in vitro as specific for CMV antigens. Usually a TCR sequence was rare, but some public TCRs were found in many donors.

Measured with immunoSEQ multiplex PCR; TCRdb has only the in-frame clones, and not every one. Seen here are about 98,000 clones, approximately 90% observed once, and the top ten hold 3% to 4%. Comments on this clone: Its antigen is unknown.

The chain has TRBV13 and TRBJ1-5, with 9 bases identical to TRBD1. Sequences were obtained from PBMCs. The TCR sequence derives from a woman between 25 and 40 years old in good health and CMV-seronegative. The CDR3 DNA reads as TGTGCCAGCAGCCAAGGGGACAGGGAGGGTCAGCCCCAGCATTTT. This gives the protein CASSQGDREGQPQHF. The full variable domain, with the rest looked up from reference TRBV13 and TRBJ1-5, is AAGVIQSPRHLIKEKRETATLKCYPIPRHDTVYWYQQGPGQDPQFLISFYEKMQSDKGSIPDRFSAQQFSDYHSELNMSSLELGDSALYFCASSQGDREGQPQHFGDGTRLSIL.